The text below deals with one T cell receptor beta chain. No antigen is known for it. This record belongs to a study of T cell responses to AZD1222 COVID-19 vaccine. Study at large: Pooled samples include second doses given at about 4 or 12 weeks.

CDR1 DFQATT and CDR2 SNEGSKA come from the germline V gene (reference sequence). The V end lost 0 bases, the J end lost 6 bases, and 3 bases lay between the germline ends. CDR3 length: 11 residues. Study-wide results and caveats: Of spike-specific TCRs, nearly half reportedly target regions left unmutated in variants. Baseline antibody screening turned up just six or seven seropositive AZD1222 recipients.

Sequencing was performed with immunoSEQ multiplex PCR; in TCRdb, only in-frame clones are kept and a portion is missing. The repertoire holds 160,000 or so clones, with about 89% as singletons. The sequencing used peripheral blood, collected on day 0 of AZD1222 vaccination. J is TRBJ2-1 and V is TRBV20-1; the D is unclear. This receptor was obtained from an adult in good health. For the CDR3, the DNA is TGCAGTGCTAGAGAAATCAATGAGCAGTTCTTC. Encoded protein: CSAREINEQFF.